These 9 T cell receptor beta chains originate from one sample sequenced in a study of graft-versus-host responses after intestinal transplantation. The antigens these receptors bind are not known. Method: immunoSEQ multiplex PCR; TCRdb's copy keeps in-frame clones and lacks some. The sample has about 94,000 clones; 91% are singletons. The sequencing here drew on unstimulated CD8+ T cells sorted from spleen or lymph node cells, taken before intestinal transplant. These receptors were collected from a human donor who received an intestinal transplant.

The table lists this clone with a count of one. The chain combines TRBV28 with TRBJ2-1; D not certain. Germline V CDR1 and CDR2: MDHEN, SYDVKM. V lost 3 bases to trimming and J lost 4 bases, with 10 bases between them. The CDR3 loop spans 14 amino acids. CDR3 protein: CASSFGSGYNEQFF. CDR3 in DNA: TGTGCCAGCAGTTTCGGTTCAGGTTACAATGAGCAGTTCTTC.

The rearrangement uses TRBV29-1 and TRBJ2-7; TRBD1 matches 8 bases. CDR3 length equals 11 residues. CDR1 and CDR2 (germline): SQVTM, ANQGSEA. Trimming took 5 bases from V and 3 from J; bases not matched to a gene: 0. The CDR3 DNA follows: TGCAGCGTTACAGGGGGCTACGAGCAGTACTTC. Residues: CSVTGGYEQYF.

The gene calls are TRBV7-9 and TRBJ2-5; 9 positions match TRBD2. This CDR3 has 15 amino acids. Germline V gives CDR1 SEHNR, CDR2 FQNEAQ (reference sequence). After removal of 6 bases from V and 2 bases from J, the junction contained 7 bases not matched to a gene. The CDR3 is CASRPSGGYQETQYF. The CDR3 coding sequence is TGTGCCAGCAGGCCGAGCGGGGGGTATCAAGAGACCCAGTACTTC.

The chain carries TRBV7-9 and TRBJ2-7; TRBD1 agrees at 11 bases. Trimming at V came to 1 base and at J to 3 bases, leaving 5 bases not matched to a gene. The V gene's germline CDR1 is SEHNR and CDR2 FQNEAQ (reference sequence). The CDR3 has 16 residues. CDR3 sequence reads: CASSLEVGTGGYEQYF. The CDR3 region has the DNA TGTGCCAGCAGCTTAGAGGTGGGGACAGGGGGCTACGAGCAGTACTTC.

The chain couples TRBV5-6 to TRBJ2-5; D gene unclear. V lost 0 bases and J 2 bases, leaving 5 bases between the germline ends. The germline V gene encodes CDR1 SGHDT and CDR2 YYEEEE. The CDR3 totals 13 residues. CDR3 amino acids: CASSLAQQETQYF. In nucleotides, the CDR3 is TGTGCCAGCAGCTTGGCGCAGCAAGAGACCCAGTACTTC.

The rearrangement joins TRBV4-1 to TRBJ1-2, with TRBD1 matching over 7 bases. Germline loops: CDR1 MGHRA, CDR2 YSYEKL. CDR3 length equals 15 residues. The V gene end was trimmed by 0 bases and the J gene end by 9 bases; junction bases not matched to a gene: 10. The CDR3 coding sequence is TGCGCCAGCAGCCAAGAGCAGGACAGGAAAATATGCTACACCTTC. The encoded protein is CASSQEQDRKICYTF.

The genes are TRBV4-1 and TRBJ2-7; 8 bases align to TRBD1. Per germline, CDR1 MGHRA and CDR2 YSYEKL. V shed 4 bases, J shed 5 bases, and the junction held 10 bases outside the gene matches. The length of the CDR3 is 15 residues. CDR3 region: CASSRSTGDFDEQYF. The CDR3 DNA reads as TGCGCCAGCAGCCGGTCGACAGGGGATTTTGACGAGCAGTACTTC.

The chain uses TRBV27 and TRBJ2-1; 12 nucleotides match TRBD2. CDR1 is MNHEY, CDR2 SMNVEV, per germline (reference sequence). The CDR3 extends over 14 amino acids. V trimming: 7 bases; J trimming: 8 bases; junction bases outside the gene matches: 6. CDR3 region: CASNTLAGGHEQFF. CDR3 in DNA: TGTGCCAGCAATACACTAGCGGGAGGACATGAGCAGTTCTTC.

The chain joins TRBV7-9 to TRBJ2-1; tentative D call: TRBD1 (6 bases). The germline V gene encodes CDR1 SEHNR and CDR2 FQNEAQ (reference sequence). The CDR3 length is 16 residues. Between the trimmed V and J ends, which lost 5 bases and 8 bases, there was a span of 22 bases. DNA of the CDR3: TGTGCCAGCAGCCCCCCCCCTGGTCAGGGGATTTATGAGCAGTTCTTC. Its translation is CASSPPPGQGIYEQFF.